The subject of this entry is one T cell receptor (beta chain). Original processing notes: Researchers report that nucleated cell counts were estimated from reference gene primer amplification. Measured with immunoSEQ multiplex PCR; TCRdb has only the in-frame clones, and not every one. V and J calls plus clone size are reproduced from that table; the DNA served to infer D and trimming. Of 110,000 to 150,000 clones listed, 80% to 90% were seen once; the top ten hold roughly 3%. These data come from a study of blood T cell repertoires in COVID-19. Study as a whole: T cells, B-cell-depleted T cells, or PBMCs provided the cDNA or gDNA that served as material.

The CDR3 runs 15 residues. Germline V lookup: CDR1 SGHTA, CDR2 FQGNSA. Trimming at V came to 5 bases and at J to 3 bases, leaving 7 bases not matched to a gene. The sequencing sample was made of peripheral blood. The TCR sequence derives from a woman aged 55-69 years with active COVID-19. This chain joins TRBV7-2 and TRBJ1-5; TRBD1 agrees at 7 bases. The CDR3 is CASSRGDSSNQPQHF. The CDR3 DNA reads TGTGCCAGCAGCCGTGGGGACAGTTCCAATCAGCCCCAGCATTTT. Drawing the rest from reference TRBV7-2 and TRBJ1-5, the complete variable domain is GAGVSQSPSNKVTEKGKDVELRCDPISGHTALYWYRQSLGQGLEFLIYFQGNSAPDKSGLPSDRFSAERTGGSVSTLTIQRTQQEDSAVYLCASSRGDSSNQPQHFGDGTRLSIL.